The clone carrying this TCR beta chain has just a few counts. Its matching antigen is unknown. Germline lookup yields CDR1 SGHRS and CDR2 YFSETQ. There are 16 residues in the CDR3. Trimming cost V 1 base and J 0 bases, with 12 bases left between them. The sample comes from a study of blood T cells in healthy people across ages. Overall study findings and caveats: Per-million-T-cell TCR beta diversity fell roughly linearly with age. Diversity figures derived from one million T cells were judged to underestimate the true value.

The authors ran a second PCR of about 7 to 11 cycles using a sample-barcoded 5' primer and a J-beta primer mix. MiXCR was run by TCRdb on the 5' RACE reads, yielding one entry per CDR3 protein. The sample lists about 720,000 distinct CDR3 sequences; approximately 21% were seen once. Every sample had a minimum of 6.5 million PBMCs isolated. This chain uses TRBV5-1 with TRBJ2-3; TRBD1 might be the D (6 bases). Sequencing was performed on blood. This receptor was identified in a man in his 70s in good health. The CDR3 DNA is TGCGCCAGCAGCTTGTGGCCGGACAGAAGCACAGATACGCAGTATTTT. This encodes CASSLWPDRSTDTQYF.